This T cell receptor (beta chain) was profiled in a study of follicular helper T cells after annual influenza vaccination. The assay was immunoSEQ multiplex PCR, and TCRdb's table has in-frame clones only and misses some. The sample records 3,000 to 4,000 clones, under 90% being singletons. Regarding time point: 2014-2015 season, 7 days after vaccination. Per time point, roughly 40-110 mL of blood was sampled. Non-naive CD4+CXCR5+PD-1+ cTfh were sorted into ICOS+CD38+ and ICOS-CD38- fractions. The CDR3 is 13 amino acids. V was pared by 1 base and J by 3 bases, with 7 bases between. Germline loops: CDR1 LGHNA, CDR2 YNFKEQ.

The genes are TRBV4-2 and TRBJ2-7; the D gene is possibly TRBD2 (5 bases). The source is an adult who received the influenza vaccine. The sequencing here drew on CXCR5+ CD38- circulating T follicular helper cells from blood, taken 7 days after influenza vaccination. Sample subset: circulating Tfh, non-naive CD4+CXCR5+PD-1+ (ICOS+CD38+ or ICOS-CD38-). CDR3 bases: TGTGCCAGCAGCCAAGGGGGAGACTACGAGCAGTACTTC. Amino acid sequence: CASSQGGDYEQYF.